What follows are 30 T cell receptor beta chains derived from one specimen sequenced in a study of shared clonotypes between healthy human individuals. Data came from immunoSEQ multiplex PCR; TCRdb stores just in-frame clones and leaves some out. The sample gives under 150,000 clones, around two thirds of which show up once; around 24% is in the top ten. Sequencing input: memory CD8+ T cells sorted from blood. Subset described: CD45RO+ cells pooled with CCR7-negative TemRA cells. These receptors came from a woman aged 30 to 39 in good health.

The chain is built from TRBV28 and TRBJ2-1, with 9 bases matching TRBD2. CDR1 is MDHEN, CDR2 SYDVKM, per germline. The V segment lost 4 bases and the J segment 6 bases; nucleotides outside the gene matches: 7. The CDR3 loop spans 15 amino acids. The CDR3 region is CASSSHWTSVNEQFF. In DNA form, the CDR3 reads TGTGCCAGCAGTTCACATTGGACTAGCGTCAATGAGCAGTTCTTC.

The chain joins TRBV7-9 to TRBJ1-5, with D tentatively TRBD1 (5 bases). Between the trimmed V and J ends, which lost 4 bases and 5 bases, there was a span of 9 bases. The CDR3 length is 13 residues. Germline V gives CDR1 SEHNR, CDR2 FQNEAQ (reference sequence). CDR3 in amino acids: CASSWGSDQPQHF. For the CDR3, the DNA is TGTGCCAGCAGCTGGGGGAGTGATCAGCCCCAGCATTTT.

In its sample, this clone was seen many times. This chain uses TRBV19 with TRBJ2-4; TRBD2 matches 10 bases. The CDR3 totals 20 residues. Germline loops: CDR1 LNHDA, CDR2 SQIVND (reference sequence). Unmatched junction bases numbered 14, after V lost 3 bases and J lost 0 bases. This CDR3 reads CASSMDRVAGGPVAKNIQYF. The CDR3 DNA is TGTGCCAGTAGTATGGATAGGGTAGCGGGAGGCCCCGTAGCCAAAAACATTCAGTACTTC.

V is TRBV28 and J is TRBJ1-4; the D is unclear. Trimming left V 7 bases short and J 8 bases short, with 11 bases between. This CDR3 spans 12 amino acids. CDR1 is MDHEN, CDR2 SYDVKM, per germline. The CDR3 DNA follows: TGTGCCAGCAATAAACTAGGAGAAAAACTGTTTTTT. Its protein is CASNKLGEKLFF. Full variable domain (remainder filled in from reference TRBV28 and TRBJ1-4): DVKVTQSSRYLVKRTGEKVFLECVQDMDHENMFWYRQDPGLGLRLIYFSYDVKMKEKGDIPEGYSVSREKKERFSLILESASTNQTSMYLCASNKLGEKLFFGSGTQLSVL.

Regarding this clone: At the DNA level, this CDR3 is encoded by other sequences in the same sample as well. The rearrangement links TRBV5-1 to TRBJ2-7; D is possibly TRBD2 (6 bases). This CDR3 is built from 13 residues. The ends were cut back, 2 bases at V and 6 bases at J, with 12 bases in the middle. Germline V gives CDR1 SGHRS, CDR2 YFSETQ. The CDR3 region has the DNA TGCGCCAGCAGCTTAAAACTAGCTGGCGAGCAGTACTTC. Encoded protein: CASSLKLAGEQYF.

The chain couples TRBV11-3 to TRBJ2-7, with 7 nucleotides matching TRBD1. CDR1 is SGHNT, CDR2 YENEEA, per germline. V was pared by 5 bases and J by 2 bases, with 18 bases of the junction left unmatched. The CDR3 totals 18 residues. CDR3 DNA sequence: TGTGCCAGCAGCCCTCCGACAGGGCCCCACGTAGGAGCCTACGAGCAGTACTTC. It is translated as CASSPPTGPHVGAYEQYF.

This clone was found a few times. V and J are TRBV4-2 and TRBJ1-1, with TRBD1 matching 7 bases. CDR1 and CDR2 from the germline V gene are LGHNA and YNFKEQ. The junction had 9 bases not matched to a gene; V was cut back by 4 bases and J by 4 bases. The CDR3 has 15 residues. CDR3: CASSPQGRGGTEAFF. CDR3 nucleotide sequence: TGTGCCAGCAGCCCACAGGGGAGAGGGGGCACTGAAGCTTTCTTT.

The chain uses TRBV29-1 and TRBJ1-2; the D gene is possibly TRBD1 (6 bases). The ends were cut back, 0 bases at V and 5 bases at J, with 10 bases in the middle. Germline V gives CDR1 SQVTM, CDR2 ANQGSEA. The CDR3 has 13 amino acids. DNA for the CDR3: TGCAGCGTTGAAGACAGGGGACGGTATGGCTACACCTTC. Translating gives CSVEDRGRYGYTF. Drawing the rest from reference TRBV29-1 and TRBJ1-2, the complete variable domain is SAVISQKPSRDICQRGTSLTIQCQVDSQVTMMFWYRQQPGQSLTLIATANQGSEATYESGFVIDKFPISRPNLTFSTLTVSNMSPEDSSIYLCSVEDRGRYGYTFGSGTRLTVV.

The chain couples TRBV6-6 to TRBJ2-7, with unresolved D. The CDR3 sequence is 13 residues long. Trimming cost V 0 bases and J 6 bases, with 9 bases left between them. Germline values: CDR1 MNHNY, CDR2 SVGAGI (reference sequence). CDR3 amino acids: CASSYSMVSEQYF. DNA of the CDR3: TGTGCCAGCAGTTACTCGATGGTTTCCGAGCAGTACTTC.

This clone was seen many times. This chain's CDR3 is CASSQGEGADTQYF. The CDR3 DNA reads as TGCGCCAGCAGCCAAGGGGAGGGAGCAGATACGCAGTATTTT. The gene calls are TRBV4-1 and TRBJ2-3; 7 bases match TRBD2. From germline, CDR1 is MGHRA and CDR2 YSYEKL. V dropped 1 base and J dropped 4; count of bases not matched to a gene: 2. This CDR3 is 14 amino acids long.

J is TRBJ2-3 and V is TRBV4-1, with a weak D call TRBD2 (5 bases). V gave up 4 bases and J gave up 1 base, with 18 bases separating them. Germline assignment: CDR1 MGHRA and CDR2 YSYEKL. CDR3 length: 17 amino acids. The CDR3 bases are TGCGCCAGCAGCCTATACCCGGGAACAATGGGCACAGATACGCAGTATTTT. Translation gives CASSLYPGTMGTDTQYF.

The chain joins TRBV7-2 to TRBJ2-5; 9 bases fit TRBD1. Gene TRBJ2-7 matches the end of the DNA better, so the J call may be wrong. CDR3 length: 17 amino acids. Germline V gene data show CDR1 as SGHTA and CDR2 as FQGNSA. The CDR3 DNA reads TGTGCCAGCAGCACCCGGTGGACAGGGGCAGGAGTCTACGAGCAGTACTTC. Its protein is CASSTRWTGAGVYEQYF.

This sequence joins TRBV6-4 and TRBJ2-1; D may be TRBD1 (6 bases). Germline assignment: CDR1 MRHNA and CDR2 SNTAGT. CDR3 length equals 14 residues. V was trimmed by 2 bases and J by 8 bases, leaving 13 bases between them. The CDR3 DNA sequence: TGTGCCAGCAGTGACGGGGTTGCAGGGGATGAGCAGTTCTTC. Translating gives CASSDGVAGDEQFF.

The chain couples TRBV10-3 to TRBJ1-2, with a tentative D call TRBD1 (5 bases). The CDR3 covers 12 residues. Germline V gene lookup returns CDR1 ENHRY and CDR2 SYGVKD. The V gene lost 8 bases and the J gene lost 11 bases, with 18 bases spanning the gap. The CDR3 DNA follows: TGTGCCATCGCGAGGGACTCCATGGTGTACACCTTC. It codes for CAIARDSMVYTF.

This sequence joins TRBV27 and TRBJ1-1; no clear D. The CDR3 runs to 18 residues. CDR1 is MNHEY, CDR2 SMNVEV, per germline (reference sequence). V was cut by 5 bases and J by 1 base, with 23 bases left in between. The CDR3 sequence: CASSPLFGRPNPNTEAFF. In DNA, the CDR3 is TGTGCCAGCAGTCCGCTTTTCGGTCGCCCTAATCCGAACACTGAAGCTTTCTTT.

This chain uses TRBV6-1 with TRBJ1-4; 10 nucleotides agree with TRBD1. J was trimmed by 5 bases and V by 4 bases; bases with no gene match: 7. CDR1 is MNHNS and CDR2 is SASEGT in the germline V gene. The CDR3 extends over 16 amino acids. CDR3 nucleotides: TGTGCCAGCAGTGGGGGACAGGGGAACGGCAATGAAAAACTGTTTTTT. It is translated as CASSGGQGNGNEKLFF.

The chain uses TRBV11-2 and TRBJ1-1; no definite D call. The CDR3 has 10 residues. Trimming removed 7 bases from V and 10 bases from J, with 10 bases in between. Germline CDR1 reads SGHAT; CDR2 reads FQNNGV. The CDR3 DNA reads TGTGCCAGCAAAGGGTATTCAGCTTTCTTT. Its translation is CASKGYSAFF.

The chain has TRBV28 and TRBJ2-7; TRBD1 matches at 7 bases. The CDR3 is made up of 14 amino acids. Germline V CDR1 and CDR2: MDHEN, SYDVKM. The J segment lost 5 bases and the V segment lost 7 bases, leaving 11 bases of the junction unmatched. CDR3 sequence: CASTLTGPSDEQYF. Here the CDR3 DNA reads TGTGCCAGCACGCTGACAGGGCCGTCGGACGAGCAGTACTTC.

The rearrangement joins TRBV25-1 to TRBJ2-5; unclear D gene. The V and J ends lost 5 bases and 13 bases respectively, with 20 bases between them. The CDR3 is 13 residues long. CDR1 MGHDK and CDR2 SYGVNS come from the germline V gene. Written as DNA, the CDR3 is TGTGCCAGCAGTCCCTCCGGAGATAGGCCCTCGTACTTC. Residues: CASSPSGDRPSYF.

This clone was detected only a few times. The chain uses TRBV2 and TRBJ1-2; D unresolved. CDR1 and CDR2 (germline): SNHLY, FYNNEI. The V end lost 7 bases, the J end lost 8 bases, and 17 bases lay between the germline ends. The CDR3 is 13 amino acids. CDR3 amino acids: CASNVGGPGGYTF. CDR3 coding DNA: TGTGCCAGCAACGTAGGCGGGCCTGGGGGCTACACCTTC.

The chain is built from TRBV9 and TRBJ2-5; 10 bases match TRBD1. The CDR3 spans 15 residues. The germline gives CDR1 SGDLS, CDR2 YYNGEE. Trimming cost V 0 bases and J 5 bases; bases outside gene matches: 4. The CDR3 DNA is TGTGCCAGCAGCGTAGGAGGGACAGGGGTCGAGACCCAGTACTTC. It translates to CASSVGGTGVETQYF.

This clone turned up a few times. A read error is likely here: a far larger clone is one base away. CDR3 amino acids: CASSQGAGEVDTQYF. CDR3 nucleotides: TGCGCCAGCAGCCAAGGGGCGGGAGAGGTAGATACGCAGTATTTT. This chain connects TRBV4-1 to TRBJ2-3; 7 bases match TRBD2. CDR1 and CDR2 from the germline V gene are MGHRA and YSYEKL. The CDR3 is 15 amino acids. V shed 1 base, J shed 5 bases, and the junction held 6 bases outside the gene matches.

The rearrangement uses TRBV6-1 and TRBJ2-7, with 7 bases lining up with TRBD1. Losses at the gene ends were 4 bases for V and 1 base for J; bases not matched to a gene: 7. In germline, CDR1 is MNHNS, CDR2 SASEGT. This CDR3 is built from 15 residues. CDR3 DNA sequence: TGTGCCAGCAGTGCCCTACAGGGGCAGTCCTACGAGCAGTACTTC. Translating gives CASSALQGQSYEQYF.

The chain employs TRBV19 and TRBJ1-1, with 8 bases matching TRBD1. The junction had 10 bases not matched to a gene; V was cut back by 8 bases and J by 5 bases. The CDR3 sequence is 14 residues long. Germline V gene data show CDR1 as LNHDA and CDR2 as SQIVND (reference sequence). The CDR3 DNA is TGTGCCAGTGAGGCAGGGGGCCGGAGAACTGAAGCTTTCTTT. Encoded protein: CASEAGGRRTEAFF.

The chain joins TRBV5-1 to TRBJ2-3; D may correspond to TRBD1 or TRBD2 (5 bases each). The CDR3 is made up of 13 amino acids. The ends were cut back, 10 bases at V and 1 base at J, with 13 bases in the middle. Germline CDR1 is SGHRS and CDR2 is YFSETQ. CDR3 amino acids: CAAGRGGTDTQYF. CDR3 in DNA: TGCGCCGCAGGGAGAGGGGGCACAGATACGCAGTATTTT.

This sequence joins TRBV28 and TRBJ2-7; D remains unclear. The V end lost 1 base, the J end lost 3 bases, and 19 bases lay between the germline ends. This CDR3 comprises 17 residues. Germline CDR1 reads MDHEN; CDR2 reads SYDVKM. CDR3 residues: CASSLSLSRYLNYEQYF. CDR3 nucleotide sequence: TGTGCCAGCAGTTTATCCCTTTCCCGGTATCTTAACTACGAGCAGTACTTC.

About this clone itself: A clone one base away is much larger, so this may be a read error. Other DNA sequences within the sample encode an identical CDR3. J is TRBJ2-7 and V is TRBV15; 8 nucleotides line up with TRBD1. Germline loops: CDR1 LNHNV, CDR2 YYDKDF (reference sequence). The CDR3 sequence is 16 residues long. The CDR3 here is CATSRGSGQGQYEQYF. The CDR3 bases are TGTGCCACCAGCAGAGGGTCAGGACAGGGTCAGTACGAGCAGTATTTC.

The V call is TRBV4-1, the J call TRBJ1-5, with D hard to call. There are 14 residues in the CDR3. Germline CDR1 is MGHRA and CDR2 is YSYEKL. Trimming removed 0 bases at V and 4 bases at J, with 7 bases between. The DNA of the CDR3 is TGCGCCAGCAGCCAAGATTTGACTAATCAGCCCCAGCATTTT. As protein: CASSQDLTNQPQHF.

The chain is built from TRBV6-6 and TRBJ2-1, with 9 bases that match TRBD2. V dropped 3 bases and J dropped 1; count of bases not matched to a gene: 4. Germline CDR1 MNHNY, CDR2 SVGAGI (reference sequence). The CDR3 consists of 16 residues. CDR3 nucleotide sequence: TGTGCCAGCAGTTATATAGCGGGAGCGTCCTACAATGAGCAGTTCTTC. It yields the protein CASSYIAGASYNEQFF.

This clone has at least ten counts. The V call is TRBV25-1, the J call TRBJ2-7; D remains ambiguous. This CDR3 is built from 12 residues. Germline CDR1 is MGHDK and CDR2 is SYGVNS. V lost 3 bases and J 7 bases, leaving 10 bases between the germline ends. Here the CDR3 DNA reads TGTGCCAGCAGTGATCTAGGACGTGAGCAGTACTTC. Residues: CASSDLGREQYF.